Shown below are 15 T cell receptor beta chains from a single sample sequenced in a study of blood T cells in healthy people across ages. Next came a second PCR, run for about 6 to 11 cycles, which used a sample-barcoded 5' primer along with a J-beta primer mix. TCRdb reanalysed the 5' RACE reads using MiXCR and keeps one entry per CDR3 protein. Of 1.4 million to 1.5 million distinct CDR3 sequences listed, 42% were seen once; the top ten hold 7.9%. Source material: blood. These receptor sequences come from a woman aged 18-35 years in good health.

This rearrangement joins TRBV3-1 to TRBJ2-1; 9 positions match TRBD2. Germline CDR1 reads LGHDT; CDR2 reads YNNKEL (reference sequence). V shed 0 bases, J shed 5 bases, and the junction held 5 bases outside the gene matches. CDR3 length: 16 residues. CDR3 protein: CASSQDASGGHNEQFF. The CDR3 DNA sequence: TGTGCCAGCAGCCAAGATGCGAGCGGGGGGCACAATGAGCAGTTCTTC.

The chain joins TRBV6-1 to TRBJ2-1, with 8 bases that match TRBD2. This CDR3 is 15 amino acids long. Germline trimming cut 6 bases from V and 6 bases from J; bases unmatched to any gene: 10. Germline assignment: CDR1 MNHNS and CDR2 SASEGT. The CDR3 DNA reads TGTGCCAGCAGGGGGTCGGGACTAGTAGGCAATGAGCAGTTCTTC. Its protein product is CASRGSGLVGNEQFF.

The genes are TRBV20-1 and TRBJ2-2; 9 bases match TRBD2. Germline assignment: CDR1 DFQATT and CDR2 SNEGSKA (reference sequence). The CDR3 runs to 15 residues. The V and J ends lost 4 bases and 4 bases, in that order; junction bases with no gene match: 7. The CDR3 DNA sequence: TGCAGTGCTATCGGCCTTAGCGGGAGCACCGGGGAGCTGTTTTTT. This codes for CSAIGLSGSTGELFF.

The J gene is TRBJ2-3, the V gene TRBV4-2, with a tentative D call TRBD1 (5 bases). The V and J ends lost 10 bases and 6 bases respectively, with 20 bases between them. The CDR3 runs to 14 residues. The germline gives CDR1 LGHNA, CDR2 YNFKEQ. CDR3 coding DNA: TGTGCCATACAGGCGTTTAATAAGCTTGATACGCAGTATTTT. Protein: CAIQAFNKLDTQYF.

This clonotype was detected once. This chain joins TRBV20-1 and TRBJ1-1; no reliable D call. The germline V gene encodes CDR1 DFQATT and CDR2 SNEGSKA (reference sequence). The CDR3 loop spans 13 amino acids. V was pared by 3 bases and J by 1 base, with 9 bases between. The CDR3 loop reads CSASGQPNTEAFF. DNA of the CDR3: TGCAGTGCTAGCGGGCAGCCGAACACTGAAGCTTTCTTT.

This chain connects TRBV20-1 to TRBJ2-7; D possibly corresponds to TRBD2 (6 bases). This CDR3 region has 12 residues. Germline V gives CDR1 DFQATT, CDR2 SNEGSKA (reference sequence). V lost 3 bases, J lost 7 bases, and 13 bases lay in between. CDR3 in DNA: TGCAGTGCTAGGGAGGGAGGAGGGGAGCAGTACTTC. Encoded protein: CSAREGGGEQYF.

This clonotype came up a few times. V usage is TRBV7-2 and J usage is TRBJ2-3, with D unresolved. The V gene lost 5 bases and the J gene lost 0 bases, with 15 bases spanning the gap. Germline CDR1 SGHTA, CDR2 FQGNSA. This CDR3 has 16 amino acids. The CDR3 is CASSGRGSTSTDTQYF. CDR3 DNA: TGTGCCAGCAGCGGCCGAGGCAGCACTAGCACAGATACGCAGTATTTT.

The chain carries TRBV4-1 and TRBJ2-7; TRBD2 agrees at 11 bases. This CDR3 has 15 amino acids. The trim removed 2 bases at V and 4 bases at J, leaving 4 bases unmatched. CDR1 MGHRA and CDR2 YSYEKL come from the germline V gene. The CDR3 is CASSQTTSGSYEQYF. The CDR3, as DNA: TGCGCCAGCAGCCAAACCACTAGCGGGAGTTACGAGCAGTACTTC.

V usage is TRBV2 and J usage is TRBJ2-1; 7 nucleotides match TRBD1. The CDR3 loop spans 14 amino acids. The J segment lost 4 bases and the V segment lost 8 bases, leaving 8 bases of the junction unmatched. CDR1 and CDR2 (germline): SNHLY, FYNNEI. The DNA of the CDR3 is TGTGCCAGCGTTGCGCAGGGGGTTTACAATGAGCAGTTCTTC. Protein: CASVAQGVYNEQFF.

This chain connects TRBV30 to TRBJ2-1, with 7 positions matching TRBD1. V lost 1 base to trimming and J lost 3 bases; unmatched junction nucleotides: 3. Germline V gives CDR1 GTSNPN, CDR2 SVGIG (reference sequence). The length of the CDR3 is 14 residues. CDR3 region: CAWSAAGGYNEQFF. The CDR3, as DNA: TGTGCCTGGAGTGCGGCAGGGGGCTACAATGAGCAGTTCTTC.

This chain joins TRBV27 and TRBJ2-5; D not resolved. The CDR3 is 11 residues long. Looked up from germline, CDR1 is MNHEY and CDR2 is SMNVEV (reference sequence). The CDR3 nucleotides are TGTGTCGGCTACAGCGAAGAGACCCAGTACTTC. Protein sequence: CVGYSEETQYF.

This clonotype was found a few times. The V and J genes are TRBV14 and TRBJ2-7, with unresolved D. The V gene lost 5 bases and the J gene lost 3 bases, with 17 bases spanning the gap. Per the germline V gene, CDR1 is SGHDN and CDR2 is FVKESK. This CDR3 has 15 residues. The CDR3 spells CASSMGIFGDYEQYF. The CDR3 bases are TGTGCCAGCAGCATGGGGATCTTTGGGGACTACGAGCAGTACTTC.

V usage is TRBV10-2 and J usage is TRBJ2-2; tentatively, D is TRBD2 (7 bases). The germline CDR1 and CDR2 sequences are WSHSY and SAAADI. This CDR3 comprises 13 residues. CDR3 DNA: TGCGCGGCGGGGGCTATGAACACCGGGGAGCTGTTTTTT. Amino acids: CAAGAMNTGELFF.

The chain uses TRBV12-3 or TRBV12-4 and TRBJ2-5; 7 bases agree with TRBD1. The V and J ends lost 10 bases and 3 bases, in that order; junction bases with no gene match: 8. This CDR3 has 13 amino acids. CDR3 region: CATKGQSEETQYF. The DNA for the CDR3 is TGTGCCACCAAGGGACAGAGCGAAGAGACCCAGTACTTC.

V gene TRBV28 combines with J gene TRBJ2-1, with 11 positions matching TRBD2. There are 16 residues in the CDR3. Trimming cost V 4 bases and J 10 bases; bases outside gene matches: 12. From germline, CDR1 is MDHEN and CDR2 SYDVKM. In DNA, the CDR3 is TGTGCCAGCAGTTCCCGGACTAGCGGGCTCCATCGGGAGCAGTTCTTC. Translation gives CASSSRTSGLHREQFF.